This TCR beta chain was identified during a study of shared clonotypes between healthy human individuals. CDR1 MDHEN and CDR2 SYDVKM come from the germline V gene. With 10 bases removed from V and 4 bases from J, the gap between germline ends came to 11 bases. This CDR3 spans 12 amino acids. Some clones are missing from TCRdb's copy, which holds only in-frame ones; the method was immunoSEQ multiplex PCR. The table lists approximately 2,300,000 clones, under 95% of them singletons. The rearrangement uses TRBV28 and TRBJ1-3, with D tentatively TRBD1 (6 bases). The clonotype comes from a young man in good health. Some clones in this sample may be carry-over from other donors' samples. The sequenced sample consisted of naive CD4+ T cells from PBMCs. Subset meaning: CD45RA+ positively selected. Written as DNA, the CDR3 is TGTGCCACTCAGGGGTTCGGAAACACCATATATTTT. It codes for CATQGFGNTIYF. The full variable domain, rest sourced from reference TRBV28 and TRBJ1-3, is DVKVTQSSRYLVKRTGEKVFLECVQDMDHENMFWYRQDPGLGLRLIYFSYDVKMKEKGDIPEGYSVSREKKERFSLILESASTNQTSMYLCATQGFGNTIYFGEGSWLTVV.